This entry describes one TCR beta chain. Produced via immunoSEQ multiplex PCR; TCRdb's table is partial and in-frame only. The sample contains a few hundred thousand clones, about four fifths of which appear only once. The entry originates in a study of blood T cell repertoires in COVID-19. Study-wide context: COVID-19 samples, acute and convalescent, were from the United States, Italy and Spain. T cells, B-cell-depleted T cells, or PBMCs supplied cDNA or gDNA.

The trim removed 7 bases at V and 2 bases at J, leaving 5 bases unmatched. The CDR3 is 14 residues long. Germline assignment: CDR1 LNHDA and CDR2 SQIVND (reference sequence). The specimen sequenced was peripheral blood. This chain joins TRBV19 and TRBJ2-1; 7 bases are a match to TRBD2. The TCR was taken from a woman in her 30s who had recovered from COVID-19. Here the CDR3 reads CASMTREAYNEQFF. As DNA, the CDR3 is TGTGCCAGTATGACCCGGGAGGCCTACAATGAGCAGTTCTTC.